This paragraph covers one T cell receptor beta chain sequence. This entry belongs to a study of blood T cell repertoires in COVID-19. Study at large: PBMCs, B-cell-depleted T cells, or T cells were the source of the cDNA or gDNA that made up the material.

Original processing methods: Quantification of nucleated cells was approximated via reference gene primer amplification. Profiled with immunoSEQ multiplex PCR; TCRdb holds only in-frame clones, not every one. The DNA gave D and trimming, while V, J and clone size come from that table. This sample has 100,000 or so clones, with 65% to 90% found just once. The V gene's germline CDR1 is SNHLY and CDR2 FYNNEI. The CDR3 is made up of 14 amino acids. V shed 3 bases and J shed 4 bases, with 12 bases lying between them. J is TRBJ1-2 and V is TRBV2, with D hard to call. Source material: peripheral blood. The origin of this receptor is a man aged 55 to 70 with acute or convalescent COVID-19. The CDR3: CASSESTGFYGYTF. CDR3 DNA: TGTGCCAGCAGTGAGAGTACGGGATTCTATGGCTACACCTTC.